The 5 T cell receptor beta chains given below trace back to one sample, sequenced in a study of T-cell memory formation after mild COVID-19. TCRdb ran MiXCR on the 5' RACE reads and lists one entry per CDR3 protein. The repertoire consists of some 290,000 distinct CDR3 sequences, with about 16% occurring once and the leading ten covering 22%. The sequencing sample was made of PBMCs or a T cell subset sorted from them (not recorded which). The receptors come from a man younger than 30 who had mild COVID-19 (a few samples of this study predate the infection). Cell type and time point are not known.

The chain joins TRBV10-3 to TRBJ2-1, with 8 bases identical to TRBD2. CDR1 is ENHRY, CDR2 SYGVKD, per germline. The ends lost 7 bases at V and 4 bases at J; junction bases unmatched: 9. This CDR3 comprises 15 residues. The CDR3 bases are TGTGCCATCATGGAAATAGCGGGGAGGTACAATGAGCAGTTCTTC. Encoded protein: CAIMEIAGRYNEQFF.

This CDR3 is CASSLTIRGGSLGELFF. CDR3 DNA: TGTGCCAGCAGCTTAACAATACGGGGGGGCTCTCTCGGGGAGCTGTTTTTT. The chain joins TRBV11-2 to TRBJ2-2; 8 nucleotides agree with TRBD2. After removal of 2 bases from V and 7 bases from J, the junction contained 12 bases not matched to a gene. The germline CDR1 and CDR2 sequences are SGHAT and FQNNGV. The CDR3 sequence is 17 residues long.

The chain links TRBV23-1 to TRBJ2-1, with TRBD1 as a possible D gene (5 bases). TRBV23-1 is sorted into the ORF group, with uncertain function. The CDR3 loop spans 18 amino acids. Trimming removed 3 bases from V and 0 bases from J, with 18 bases in between. The CDR3 DNA follows: TGCGCCAGCAGTCAGCCTTCCAGGGTGGTTGGCTCCTACAATGAGCAGTTCTTC. This translates into CASSQPSRVVGSYNEQFF.

This clonotype was seen at least ten times. This chain's CDR3 is CASSLTLDRDSYEQYF. For the CDR3, the DNA is TGCGCCAGCAGCCTTACCTTAGACAGGGACTCCTACGAGCAGTACTTC. This rearrangement joins TRBV4-1 to TRBJ2-7; TRBD1 agrees at 7 bases. The germline CDR1 and CDR2 sequences are MGHRA and YSYEKL. V trimming: 4 bases; J trimming: 0 bases; junction bases outside the gene matches: 9. The CDR3 has 16 residues.

The rearrangement links TRBV7-9 to TRBJ2-1; D is ambiguous. V lost 7 bases, J lost 10 bases, and 8 bases lay in between. This CDR3 has 10 residues. CDR1 and CDR2 (germline): SEHNR, FQNEAQ (reference sequence). This chain's CDR3 is CASNPLEQFF. CDR3 bases: TGTGCCAGCAATCCATTAGAGCAGTTCTTC.